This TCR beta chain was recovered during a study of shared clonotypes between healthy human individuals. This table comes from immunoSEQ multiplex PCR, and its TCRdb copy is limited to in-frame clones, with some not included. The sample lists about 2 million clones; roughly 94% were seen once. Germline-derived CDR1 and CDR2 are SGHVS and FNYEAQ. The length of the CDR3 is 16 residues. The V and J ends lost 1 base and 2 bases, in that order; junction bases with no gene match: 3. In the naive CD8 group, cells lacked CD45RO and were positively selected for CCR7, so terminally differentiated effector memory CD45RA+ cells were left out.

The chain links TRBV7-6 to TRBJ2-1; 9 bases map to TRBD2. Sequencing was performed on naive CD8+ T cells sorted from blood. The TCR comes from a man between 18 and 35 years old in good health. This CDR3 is CASSLDGGGAYNEQFF. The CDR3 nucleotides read TGTGCCAGCAGCTTAGATGGCGGGGGGGCCTACAATGAGCAGTTCTTC.